The 10 T cell receptor beta chains below were found in one sample sequenced in a study of cytomegalovirus exposure and HLA in healthy donors. PCR involved 60 Vbeta and 13 Jbeta primers. TCRdb keeps only in-frame clones here, not all; method: immunoSEQ multiplex PCR. Seen here are 65,000 to 85,000 clones, approximately 90% observed once, and the top ten hold 1.5% to 2%. The sequenced sample consisted of PBMCs. Source of these receptors: a woman younger than 45 in good health and CMV-seronegative.

This chain links TRBV6-5 with TRBJ1-3; unclear D gene. Germline V gene data show CDR1 as MNHEY and CDR2 as SVGAGI. The CDR3 sequence is 13 residues long. V was trimmed by 8 bases and J by 0 bases, leaving 8 bases between them. CDR3 region: CASSDISGNTIYF. The CDR3 DNA is TGTGCCAGCTCCGACATCTCTGGAAACACCATATATTTT.

The chain combines TRBV28 with TRBJ2-1; D possibly corresponds to TRBD1 (6 bases). Germline V gene lookup returns CDR1 MDHEN and CDR2 SYDVKM. CDR3 length: 17 residues. With 5 bases removed from V and 6 bases from J, the gap between germline ends came to 23 bases. CDR3 nucleotides: TGTGCCAGCAGTCTACCGAGGGGGATTCAGTTTGCCAATGAGCAGTTCTTC. Translating it yields CASSLPRGIQFANEQFF.

This clone was seen a handful of times. This rearrangement joins TRBV6-6 to TRBJ1-5; D call uncertain. CDR1 is MNHNY and CDR2 is SVGAGI in the germline V gene (reference sequence). The ends were cut back, 5 bases at V and 2 bases at J, with 13 bases in the middle. This CDR3 region has 15 residues. In nucleotides, the CDR3 is TGTGCCAGCAGTAAAGCCCCAGCGGGCAATCAGCCCCAGCATTTT. Residues: CASSKAPAGNQPQHF.

The V and J genes are TRBV7-9 and TRBJ2-1, with D perhaps TRBD2 (6 bases). The CDR3 length is 18 residues. CDR1 and CDR2 from the germline V gene are SEHNR and FQNEAQ (reference sequence). Trimming left V 4 bases short and J 0 bases short, with 19 bases between. The CDR3: CASSSLLASRSSYNEQFF. Here the CDR3 DNA reads TGTGCCAGCAGCTCCCTCCTAGCGAGCCGAAGCTCCTACAATGAGCAGTTCTTC.

The CDR3 is CAWSKGTHYGYTF. DNA of the CDR3: TGTGCCTGGAGTAAGGGGACTCACTATGGCTACACCTTC. V and J are TRBV30 and TRBJ1-2, with D possibly being TRBD1 (5 bases). Trimming shortened V by 2 bases and J by 3 bases, and 10 bases separated the two germline ends. The CDR3 has 13 residues. From germline, CDR1 is GTSNPN and CDR2 SVGIG (reference sequence).

The chain joins TRBV28 to TRBJ1-5, with D perhaps matching TRBD1 (5 bases). The CDR3 covers 12 residues. V was clipped by 4 bases and J by 13 bases, with 14 bases between them. Germline CDR1 and CDR2: MDHEN and SYDVKM. The DNA of the CDR3 is TGTGCCAGCAGTTCCCGACAGCTACCGCAGCATTTT. Amino acids: CASSSRQLPQHF.

The chain couples TRBV7-2 to TRBJ1-5; no clear D gene. V dropped 5 bases and J dropped 5 bases, with 13 bases sitting between them. CDR1 and CDR2 (germline): SGHTA, FQGNSA. This CDR3 comprises 14 residues. CDR3 region: CASSQETRYQPQHF. The CDR3 region has the DNA TGTGCCAGCAGCCAAGAGACAAGGTATCAGCCCCAGCATTTT.

The gene calls are TRBV28 and TRBJ2-7; 8 bases are shared with TRBD1. CDR3 length: 14 amino acids. Trimming cost V 5 bases and J 0 bases; bases outside gene matches: 3. Per germline, CDR1 MDHEN and CDR2 SYDVKM. The CDR3 DNA follows: TGTGCCAGCAGTCCGGGACAGGCCTCCTACGAGCAGTACTTC. It codes for CASSPGQASYEQYF.

V and J are TRBV19 and TRBJ1-5; unclear D gene. The germline CDR1 and CDR2 sequences are LNHDA and SQIVND (reference sequence). This CDR3 is built from 12 residues. Trimming shortened V by 2 bases and J by 7 bases, and 6 bases separated the two germline ends. The CDR3 region is CASSISGQPQHF. The CDR3 region has the DNA TGTGCCAGTAGTATAAGCGGCCAGCCCCAGCATTTT.

This clone appeared once. CDR3 in amino acids: CSVEKAGTGEVNYGYTF. CDR3 coding DNA: TGCAGCGTTGAAAAAGCCGGGACAGGGGAGGTTAACTATGGCTACACCTTC. This chain connects TRBV29-1 to TRBJ1-2, with 10 bases aligning to TRBD1. CDR1 and CDR2 from the germline V gene are SQVTM and ANQGSEA. The CDR3 totals 17 residues. V was clipped by 2 bases and J by 1 base; unmatched bases: 10.